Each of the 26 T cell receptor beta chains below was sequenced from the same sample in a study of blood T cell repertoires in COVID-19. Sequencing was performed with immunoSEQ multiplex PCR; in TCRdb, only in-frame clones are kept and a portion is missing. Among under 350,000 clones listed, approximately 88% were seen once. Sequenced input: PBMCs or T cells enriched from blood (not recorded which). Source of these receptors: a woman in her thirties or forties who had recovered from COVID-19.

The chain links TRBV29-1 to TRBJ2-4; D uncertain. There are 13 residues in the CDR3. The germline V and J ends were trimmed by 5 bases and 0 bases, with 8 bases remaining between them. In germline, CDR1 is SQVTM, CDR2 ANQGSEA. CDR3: CSVRYLAKNIQYF. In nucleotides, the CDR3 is TGCAGCGTTCGGTACTTAGCCAAAAACATTCAGTACTTC.

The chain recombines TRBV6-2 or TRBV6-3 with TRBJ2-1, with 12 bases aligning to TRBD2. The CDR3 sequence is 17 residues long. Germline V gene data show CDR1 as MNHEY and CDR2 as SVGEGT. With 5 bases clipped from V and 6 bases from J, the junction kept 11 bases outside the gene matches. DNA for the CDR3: TGTGCCAGCAGTCCCCATCAGCTAGCGGGAGGGGGCAATGAGCAGTTCTTC. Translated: CASSPHQLAGGGNEQFF.

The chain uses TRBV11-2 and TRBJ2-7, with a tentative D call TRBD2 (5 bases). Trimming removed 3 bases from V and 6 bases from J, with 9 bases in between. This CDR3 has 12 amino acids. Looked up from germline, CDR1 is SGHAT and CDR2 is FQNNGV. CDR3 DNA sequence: TGTGCCAGCAGCTTTGAGGCGGGCGAGCAGTACTTC. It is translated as CASSFEAGEQYF.

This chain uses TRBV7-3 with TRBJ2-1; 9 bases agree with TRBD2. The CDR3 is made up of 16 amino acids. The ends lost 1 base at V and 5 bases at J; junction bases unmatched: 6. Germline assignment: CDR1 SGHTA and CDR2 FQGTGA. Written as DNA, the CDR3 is TGTGCCAGCAGCTTAAAAGGGGCGGGAGGGGACAATGAGCAGTTCTTC. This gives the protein CASSLKGAGGDNEQFF.

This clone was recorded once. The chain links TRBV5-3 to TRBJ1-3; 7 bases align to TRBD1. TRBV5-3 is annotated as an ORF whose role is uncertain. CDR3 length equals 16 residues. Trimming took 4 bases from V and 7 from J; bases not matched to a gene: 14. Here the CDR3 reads CARSIPAGGFLNTIYF. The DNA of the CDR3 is TGTGCCAGAAGCATCCCCGCAGGGGGGTTTTTGAACACCATATATTTT.

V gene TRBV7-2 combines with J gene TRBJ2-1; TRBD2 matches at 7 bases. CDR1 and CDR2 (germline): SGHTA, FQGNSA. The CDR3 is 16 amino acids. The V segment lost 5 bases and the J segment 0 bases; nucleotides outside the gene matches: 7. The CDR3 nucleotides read TGTGCCAGCAGCACAACAGCGGGGAGCTCCTACAATGAGCAGTTCTTC. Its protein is CASSTTAGSSYNEQFF.

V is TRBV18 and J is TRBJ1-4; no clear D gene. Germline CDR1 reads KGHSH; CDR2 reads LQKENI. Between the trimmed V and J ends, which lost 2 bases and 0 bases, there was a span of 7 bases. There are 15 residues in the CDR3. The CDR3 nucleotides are TGTGCCAGCTCACCAGGCCATACAACTAATGAAAAACTGTTTTTT. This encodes CASSPGHTTNEKLFF. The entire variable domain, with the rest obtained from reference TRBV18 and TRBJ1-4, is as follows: NAGVMQNPRHLVRRRGQEARLRCSPMKGHSHVYWYRQLPEEGLKFMVYLQKENIIDESGMPKERFSAEFPKEGPSILRIQQVVRGDSAAYFCASSPGHTTNEKLFFGSGTQLSVL.

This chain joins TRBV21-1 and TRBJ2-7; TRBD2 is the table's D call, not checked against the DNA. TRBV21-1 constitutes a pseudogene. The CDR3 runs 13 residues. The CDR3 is CASSKGDSHEQYF. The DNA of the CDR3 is TGTGCCAGCAGCAAAGGCGACTCCCACGAGCAGTACTTC.

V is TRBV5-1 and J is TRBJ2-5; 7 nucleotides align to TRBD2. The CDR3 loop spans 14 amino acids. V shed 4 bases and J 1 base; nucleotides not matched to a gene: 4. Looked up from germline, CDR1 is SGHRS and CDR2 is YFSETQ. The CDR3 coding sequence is TGCGCCAGCAGCCCGGGACTACCCCAAGAGACCCAGTACTTC. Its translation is CASSPGLPQETQYF.

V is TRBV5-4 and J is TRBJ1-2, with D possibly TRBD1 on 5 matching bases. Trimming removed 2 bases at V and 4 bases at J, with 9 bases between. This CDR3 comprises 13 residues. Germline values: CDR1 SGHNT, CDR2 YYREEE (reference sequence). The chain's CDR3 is CASSFDRLYGYTF. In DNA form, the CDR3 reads TGTGCCAGCAGCTTTGACAGACTCTATGGCTACACCTTC.

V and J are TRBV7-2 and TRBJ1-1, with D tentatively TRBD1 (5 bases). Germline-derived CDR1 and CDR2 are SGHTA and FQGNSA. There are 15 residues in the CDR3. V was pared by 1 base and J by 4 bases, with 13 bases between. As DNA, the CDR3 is TGTGCCAGCAGCTTAGATGGAGGGGTTGGCACTGAAGCTTTCTTT. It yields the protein CASSLDGGVGTEAFF.

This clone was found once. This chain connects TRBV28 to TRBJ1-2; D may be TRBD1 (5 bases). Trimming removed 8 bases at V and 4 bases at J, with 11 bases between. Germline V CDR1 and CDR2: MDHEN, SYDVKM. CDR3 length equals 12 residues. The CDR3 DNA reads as TGTGCCAGCTACAGGCATGTCTATGGCTACACCTTC. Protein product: CASYRHVYGYTF.

The CDR3 is CASSQVSPSPGELFF. In DNA form, the CDR3 reads TGCGCCAGCAGCCAAGTCTCCCCCTCCCCCGGGGAGCTGTTTTTT. The rearrangement joins TRBV4-1 to TRBJ2-2; D unresolved. CDR1 and CDR2 (germline): MGHRA, YSYEKL. The CDR3 runs to 15 residues. The ends were cut back, 1 base at V and 6 bases at J, with 12 bases in the middle.

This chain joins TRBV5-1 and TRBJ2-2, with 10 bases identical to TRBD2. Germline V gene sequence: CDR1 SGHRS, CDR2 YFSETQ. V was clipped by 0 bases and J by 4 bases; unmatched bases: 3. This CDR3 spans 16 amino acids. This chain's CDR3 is CASSLEAGGITGELFF. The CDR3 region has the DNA TGCGCCAGCAGCTTGGAAGCGGGAGGGATCACCGGGGAGCTGTTTTTT.

The CDR3 DNA sequence: TGTGCCTGGAACGATGGGGGGAAGTCTAACTATGGCTACACCTTC. Translated, it gives CAWNDGGKSNYGYTF. This chain uses TRBV30 with TRBJ1-2; possible D gene TRBD1, 5 bases. The CDR3 runs 15 residues. V dropped 4 bases and J dropped 0 bases, with 15 bases sitting between them. Germline CDR1 and CDR2: GTSNPN and SVGIG (reference sequence).

CDR3: CASSVTSINTGELFF. For the CDR3, the DNA is TGTGCCAGCAGCGTAACTAGCATAAACACCGGGGAGCTGTTTTTT. This chain joins TRBV9 and TRBJ2-2; a weak D match, TRBD2 (6 bases). V lost 1 base and J 2 bases, leaving 9 bases between the germline ends. This CDR3 region has 15 residues. Per the germline V gene, CDR1 is SGDLS and CDR2 is YYNGEE.

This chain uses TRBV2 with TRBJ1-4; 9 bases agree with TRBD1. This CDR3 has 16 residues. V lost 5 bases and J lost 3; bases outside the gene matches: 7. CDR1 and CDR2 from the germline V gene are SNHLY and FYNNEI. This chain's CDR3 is CASSKTTGGANEKLFF. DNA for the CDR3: TGTGCCAGCAGTAAGACGACAGGGGGGGCTAATGAAAAACTGTTTTTT.

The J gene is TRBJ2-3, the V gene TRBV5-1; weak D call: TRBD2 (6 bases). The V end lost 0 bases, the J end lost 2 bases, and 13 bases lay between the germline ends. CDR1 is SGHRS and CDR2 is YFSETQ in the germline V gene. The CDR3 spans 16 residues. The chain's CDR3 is CASSLALGGNTDTQYF. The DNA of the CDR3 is TGCGCCAGCAGCTTGGCCCTGGGCGGGAACACAGATACGCAGTATTTT.

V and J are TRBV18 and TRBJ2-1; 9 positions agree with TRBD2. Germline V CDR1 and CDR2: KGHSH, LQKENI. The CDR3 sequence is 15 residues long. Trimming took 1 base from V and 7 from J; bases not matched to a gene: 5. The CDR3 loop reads CASSPRTSAGNEQFF. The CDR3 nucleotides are TGTGCCAGCTCACCACGGACTAGCGCTGGAAATGAGCAGTTCTTC.

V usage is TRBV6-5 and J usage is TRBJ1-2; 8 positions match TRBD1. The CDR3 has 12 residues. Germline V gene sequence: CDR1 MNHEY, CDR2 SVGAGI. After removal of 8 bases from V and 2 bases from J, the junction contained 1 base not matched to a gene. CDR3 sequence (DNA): TGTGCCAGCGGACAGGGAAACTATGGCTACACCTTC. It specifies CASGQGNYGYTF.

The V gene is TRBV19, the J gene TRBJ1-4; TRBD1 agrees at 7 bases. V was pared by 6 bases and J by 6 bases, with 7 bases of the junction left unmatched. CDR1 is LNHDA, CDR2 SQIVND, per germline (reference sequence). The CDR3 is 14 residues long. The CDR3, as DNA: TGTGCCAGTAGGACCAGGGGGGATGATGAAAAACTGTTTTTT. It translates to CASRTRGDDEKLFF.

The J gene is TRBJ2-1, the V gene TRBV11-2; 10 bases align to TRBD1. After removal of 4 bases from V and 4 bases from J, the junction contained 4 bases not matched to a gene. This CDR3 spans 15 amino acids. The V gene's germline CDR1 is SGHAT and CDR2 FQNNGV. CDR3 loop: CASSSGQGVYNEQFF. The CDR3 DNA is TGTGCCAGCAGCTCAGGACAGGGGGTATACAATGAGCAGTTCTTC.

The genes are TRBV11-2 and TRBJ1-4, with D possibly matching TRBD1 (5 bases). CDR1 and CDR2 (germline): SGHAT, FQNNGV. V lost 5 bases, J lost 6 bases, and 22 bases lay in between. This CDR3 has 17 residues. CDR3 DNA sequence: TGTGCCAGCAGCCCAAAAGGGACTTCTGCCCGGCATGAAAAACTGTTTTTT. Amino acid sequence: CASSPKGTSARHEKLFF.

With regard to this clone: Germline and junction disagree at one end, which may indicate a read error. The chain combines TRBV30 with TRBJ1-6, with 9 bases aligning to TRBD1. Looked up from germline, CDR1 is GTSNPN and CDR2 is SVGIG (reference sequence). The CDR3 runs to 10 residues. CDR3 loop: CAWRRDRVYF. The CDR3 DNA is TGTGCCTGGAGGAGGGACAGGGTTTACTTT. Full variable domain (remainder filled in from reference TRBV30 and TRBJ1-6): SQTIHQWPATLVQPVGSPLSLECTVEGTSNPNLYWYRQAAGRGLQLLFYSVGIGQISSEVPQNLSASRPQDRQFILSSKKLLLSDSGFYLCAWRRDRVYFGNGTRLTVT.

The CDR3 DNA sequence: TGTGCCAGCAGCCCTAACTCCGATACGCAGTATTTT. Its protein product is CASSPNSDTQYF. V gene TRBV11-2 combines with J gene TRBJ2-3; D is ambiguous. Trimming cost V 5 bases and J 6 bases, with 9 bases left between them. Germline V gives CDR1 SGHAT, CDR2 FQNNGV. The CDR3 runs 12 residues.

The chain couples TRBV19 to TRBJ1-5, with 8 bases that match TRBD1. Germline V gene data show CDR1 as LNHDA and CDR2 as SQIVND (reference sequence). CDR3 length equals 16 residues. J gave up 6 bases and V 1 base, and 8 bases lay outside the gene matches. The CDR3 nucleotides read TGTGCCAGTAGTATAGGGGCGGCAGGGGGCAGTCAGCCCCAGCATTTT. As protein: CASSIGAAGGSQPQHF.